The clone carrying this T cell receptor (beta chain) was seen only a few times. No antigen is known for it. Construction of the TCRbeta library involved unique molecular identifiers. TCRdb re-called the PCR reads through MiXCR, storing one row per CDR3 protein. The table records about 250,000 distinct CDR3 sequences, 20% to 30% of them present only once. Germline V CDR1 and CDR2: SGHRS, YFSETQ. The CDR3 length is 13 residues. The ends were cut back, 3 bases at V and 5 bases at J, with 11 bases in the middle. This entry comes from a study of T-cell reconstitution after alpha-beta-depleted transplantation in children. Study-level findings and limits: Surviving recipient T cells and thymic progenitors produced the high day-60 TCRbeta diversity seen in some patients. At the one-year point after transplant, T-cell counts and TCRbeta diversity were found to come mostly from T cells that had been newly produced.

The sequence was collected from a female patient aged 2-9 years who had a stem cell transplant for congenital amegakaryocytic thrombocytopenia, so the T cells may come from the graft donor. This specimen consisted of PBMCs, mostly from graft donor cells, obtained 360 days after TCRalphabeta/CD19-depleted stem cell transplant. The chain employs TRBV5-1 and TRBJ1-1; D is perhaps TRBD1 (5 bases). The CDR3 loop reads CASSSDSGTEAFF. The CDR3 DNA sequence: TGCGCCAGCAGCTCCGACAGCGGGACTGAAGCTTTCTTT.